These T cell receptor beta chains were read from a single sample in a study of T cell responses to AZD1222 COVID-19 vaccine. Clones were sequenced by immunoSEQ multiplex PCR, and TCRdb holds only the in-frame ones, with some missing. The sample consists of some 200,000 clones, around 89% of them appearing once. The sequencing used peripheral blood, collected on day 0 of AZD1222 vaccination. The receptors were gathered from an adult in good health. The CDR3 runs from the conserved cysteine through the conserved F or W. The order of the fields is CDR3 DNA, CDR3 protein, D gene, V gene, clone size, J gene. D genes are given only for firm matches. The size field is filled for only some rows; it gives once, few, many or a size class.

CDR3 DNA: TGCGCCAGCAGCTTTAGTGGGGCCTCGGAGAGCTCCTACAATGAGCAGTTCTTC; CDR3 protein: CASSFSGASESSYNEQFF; D gene: .; V gene: TRBV5-1; clone size: once; J gene: TRBJ2-1
CDR3 DNA: TGTGCCAGCTCGACGGGGAGGGGTGAGACCCAGTACTTC; CDR3 protein: CASSTGRGETQYF; D gene: TRBD2; V gene: TRBV18; clone size: .; J gene: TRBJ2-5
CDR3 DNA: TGTGCCAGTAGTATGGTCACAGGATCCCCGTCAGGAAACACCATATATTTT; CDR3 protein: CASSMVTGSPSGNTIYF; D gene: .; V gene: TRBV19; clone size: .; J gene: TRBJ1-3
CDR3 DNA: TGTGCCACCAGTGAATCCCGCGCCAACCAAGAGACCCAGTACTTC; CDR3 protein: CATSESRANQETQYF; D gene: .; V gene: TRBV24-1; clone size: .; J gene: TRBJ2-5
CDR3 DNA: TGTGCCACAGGCCGGGACAGGGAAGCCTATGGCTACACCTTC; CDR3 protein: CATGRDREAYGYTF; D gene: TRBD1; V gene: TRBV19; clone size: .; J gene: TRBJ1-2
CDR3 DNA: TGTGCCAGCAGCGCCCGGAGCTTTGAAGAGCTGTTTTTT; CDR3 protein: CASSARSFEELFF; D gene: .; V gene: TRBV9; clone size: .; J gene: TRBJ2-2
CDR3 DNA: TGTGCCAGCAGCGAAGATCAGGGGACCATGAACTATGGCTACACCTTC; CDR3 protein: CASSEDQGTMNYGYTF; D gene: .; V gene: TRBV3-1/TRBV3-2; clone size: .; J gene: TRBJ1-2
CDR3 DNA: TGTGCCAGCAGCCTCGCTGTCAATCAGCCCCAGCATTTT; CDR3 protein: CASSLAVNQPQHF; D gene: .; V gene: TRBV3-1/TRBV3-2; clone size: .; J gene: TRBJ1-5
CDR3 DNA: TGTGCCAGCAGCGGACTGAGGGGGGATGGCTACACCTTC; CDR3 protein: CASSGLRGDGYTF; D gene: .; V gene: TRBV9; clone size: .; J gene: TRBJ1-2
CDR3 DNA: TGTGCCAGCAGCCCGACAGGGTCCGCTCTATTTGGGACCGGGGAGCTGTTTTTT; CDR3 protein: CASSPTGSALFGTGELFF; D gene: TRBD1; V gene: TRBV14; clone size: .; J gene: TRBJ2-2
CDR3 DNA: TGTGCCAGCAGCCGTAGGAGAACTGAAGCTTTCTTT; CDR3 protein: CASSRRRTEAFF; D gene: .; V gene: TRBV28; clone size: .; J gene: TRBJ1-1
CDR3 DNA: TGCGCCAGCAGCTTGGTAGCGGGGGCCTACAATGAGCAGTTCTTC; CDR3 protein: CASSLVAGAYNEQFF; D gene: TRBD2; V gene: TRBV5-1; clone size: .; J gene: TRBJ2-1
CDR3 DNA: TGTGCCTGGAGTGAATTAGGTACGCAGTATTTT; CDR3 protein: CAWSELGTQYF; D gene: .; V gene: TRBV30; clone size: .; J gene: TRBJ2-3
CDR3 DNA: TGCGCCAGCAGCCCCGGGACAGGGGGGGTCAATGAGCAGTTCTTC; CDR3 protein: CASSPGTGGVNEQFF; D gene: TRBD1; V gene: TRBV5-1; clone size: .; J gene: TRBJ2-1
CDR3 DNA: TGTGCCAGCAGCCAAGGTCGGTCTGGCAGAACCTACGAGCAGTACTTC; CDR3 protein: CASSQGRSGRTYEQYF; D gene: .; V gene: TRBV3-1/TRBV3-2; clone size: .; J gene: TRBJ2-7
CDR3 DNA: TGTGCCAGCAGCCAAGGATACTACAGGGGGGGCTACACCTTC; CDR3 protein: CASSQGYYRGGYTF; D gene: TRBD1; V gene: TRBV14; clone size: .; J gene: TRBJ1-2